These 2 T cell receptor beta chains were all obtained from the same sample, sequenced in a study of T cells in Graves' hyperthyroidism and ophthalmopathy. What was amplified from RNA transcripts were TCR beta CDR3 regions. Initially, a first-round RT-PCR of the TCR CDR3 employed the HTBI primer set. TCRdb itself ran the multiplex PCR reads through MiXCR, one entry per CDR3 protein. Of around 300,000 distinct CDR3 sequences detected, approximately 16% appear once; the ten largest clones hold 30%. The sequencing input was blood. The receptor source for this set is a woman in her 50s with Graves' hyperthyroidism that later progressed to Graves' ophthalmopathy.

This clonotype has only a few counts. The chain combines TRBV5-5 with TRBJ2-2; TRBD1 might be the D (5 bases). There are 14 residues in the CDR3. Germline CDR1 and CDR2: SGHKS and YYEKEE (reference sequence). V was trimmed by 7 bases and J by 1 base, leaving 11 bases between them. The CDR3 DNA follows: TGTGCCAGCGCCCAGGGTTTGAACACCGGGGAGCTGTTTTTT. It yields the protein CASAQGLNTGELFF.

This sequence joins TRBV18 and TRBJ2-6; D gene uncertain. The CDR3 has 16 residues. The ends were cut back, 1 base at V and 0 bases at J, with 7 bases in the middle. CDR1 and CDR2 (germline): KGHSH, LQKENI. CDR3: CASSPLASSGANVLTF. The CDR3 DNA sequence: TGTGCCAGCTCACCACTGGCTAGCTCTGGGGCCAACGTCCTGACTTTC.